These 30 T cell receptor beta chains were all obtained from the same sample, sequenced in a study of cytomegalovirus exposure and HLA in healthy donors. Sequencing used immunoSEQ multiplex PCR; TCRdb keeps in-frame clones, though not all of them. The sample has 110,000 to 150,000 clones; 94% are singletons. Sequenced sample: PBMCs. The receptor source for this set is a man aged 18 to 35 in good health and CMV-seropositive.

J is TRBJ2-2 and V is TRBV30; 13 nucleotides match TRBD2. The V gene end was trimmed by 0 bases and the J gene end by 6 bases; junction bases not matched to a gene: 1. CDR1 and CDR2 from the germline V gene are GTSNPN and SVGIG (reference sequence). The CDR3 covers 15 residues. The DNA of the CDR3 is TGTGCCTGGAGTGTAGGACTAGCGGGAGCCGGGGAGCTGTTTTTT. Translation: CAWSVGLAGAGELFF.

The sample holds one count of this clone. The V and J genes are TRBV5-4 and TRBJ1-2, with 7 positions matching TRBD1. The V segment lost 4 bases and the J segment 3 bases; nucleotides outside the gene matches: 9. Looked up from germline, CDR1 is SGHNT and CDR2 is YYREEE (reference sequence). CDR3 size: 15 residues. CDR3: CASSPLGDRHYGYTF. CDR3 DNA sequence: TGTGCCAGCAGCCCATTGGGGGACAGACACTATGGCTACACCTTC. Full variable domain (remainder filled in from reference TRBV5-4 and TRBJ1-2): ETGVTQSPTHLIKTRGQQVTLRCSSQSGHNTVSWYQQALGQGPQFIFQYYREEENGRGNFPPRFSGLQFPNYSSELNVNALELDDSALYLCASSPLGDRHYGYTFGSGTRLTVV.

The J gene is TRBJ2-7, the V gene TRBV28, with D perhaps TRBD1 (5 bases). The CDR3 runs to 17 residues. CDR1 and CDR2 (germline): MDHEN, SYDVKM. V lost 3 bases and J 2 bases, leaving 20 bases between the germline ends. The CDR3: CASSFSRRVLATYEQYF. The CDR3 bases are TGTGCCAGCAGTTTCAGCCGCAGGGTATTAGCAACCTACGAGCAGTACTTC.

This chain connects TRBV7-9 to TRBJ1-1; D call uncertain. The length of the CDR3 is 15 residues. Germline CDR1 reads SEHNR; CDR2 reads FQNEAQ (reference sequence). V gave up 1 base and J gave up 2 bases, with 11 bases separating them. The CDR3 DNA reads TGTGCCAGCAGCTTAGTACGGGGAAAAAACACTGAAGCTTTCTTT. It is translated as CASSLVRGKNTEAFF.

This chain links TRBV5-1 with TRBJ2-5, with 7 nucleotides matching TRBD1. Per the germline V gene, CDR1 is SGHRS and CDR2 is YFSETQ. The CDR3 totals 15 residues. The junction had 9 bases not matched to a gene; V was cut back by 2 bases and J by 5 bases. In DNA form, the CDR3 reads TGCGCCAGCAGCTTACAGGGGCTCAGGGATGAGACCCAGTACTTC. It is translated as CASSLQGLRDETQYF.

This clone has a single count. This chain connects TRBV7-9 to TRBJ2-7; 8 nucleotides align to TRBD2. Germline V gene sequence: CDR1 SEHNR, CDR2 FQNEAQ (reference sequence). The CDR3 extends over 16 amino acids. With V trimmed by 4 bases and J by 0 bases, 8 bases remained unmatched. The CDR3 bases are TGTGCCAGCAGCTGGGGGGTAGCGGGAAGCTCCTACGAGCAGTACTTC. This sequence encodes CASSWGVAGSSYEQYF.

The gene calls are TRBV27 and TRBJ2-7; 11 nucleotides match TRBD2. Germline lookup yields CDR1 MNHEY and CDR2 SMNVEV (reference sequence). The CDR3 consists of 18 residues. Trimming cost V 3 bases and J 3 bases; bases outside gene matches: 13. CDR3 protein: CASSFLTSGSYFRYEQYF. The CDR3, as DNA: TGTGCCAGCAGTTTTCTTACTAGCGGGAGCTATTTTCGCTACGAGCAGTACTTC.

Only one count was recorded for this clone. The V and J genes are TRBV28 and TRBJ2-7; TRBD1 agrees at 7 bases. The germline V gene encodes CDR1 MDHEN and CDR2 SYDVKM. V was pared by 5 bases and J by 3 bases, with 4 bases of the junction left unmatched. CDR3 length: 13 residues. This CDR3 reads CASSPGTVYEQYF. CDR3 in DNA: TGTGCCAGCAGTCCGGGGACAGTCTACGAGCAGTACTTC.

V gene TRBV6-1 combines with J gene TRBJ1-1; possibly TRBD1 for D (6 bases). The CDR3 length is 14 residues. Looked up from germline, CDR1 is MNHNS and CDR2 is SASEGT. V lost 10 bases and J lost 0, with 15 bases in between. The CDR3 nucleotides read TGTGCCACCCACCATACAGGGATGAACACTGAAGCTTTCTTT. Translated: CATHHTGMNTEAFF.

The genes are TRBV11-2 and TRBJ1-1, with D perhaps matching TRBD1 (5 bases). CDR1 and CDR2 from the germline V gene are SGHAT and FQNNGV. V was shortened by 3 bases and J by 1 base, with 15 bases between the two germline ends. This CDR3 has 16 residues. The DNA of the CDR3 is TGTGCCAGCAGCTTGGTTCTGGGGCCGGGGAACACTGAAGCTTTCTTT. Translating it yields CASSLVLGPGNTEAFF.

The chain carries TRBV6-5 and TRBJ1-5; 7 bases line up with TRBD1. Germline lookup yields CDR1 MNHEY and CDR2 SVGAGI. Trimming at V came to 5 bases and at J to 6 bases, leaving 7 bases not matched to a gene. The CDR3 extends over 14 amino acids. CDR3 protein: CASSRQGISQPQHF. In DNA, the CDR3 is TGTGCCAGCAGTCGACAGGGTATCTCTCAGCCCCAGCATTTT.

V is TRBV5-1 and J is TRBJ2-1; possible D gene TRBD2, 5 bases. The V gene lost 2 bases and the J gene lost 5 bases, with 14 bases spanning the gap. Germline CDR1 and CDR2: SGHRS and YFSETQ. The CDR3 sequence is 15 residues long. Written as DNA, the CDR3 is TGCGCCAGCAGCTTAGGGCCGTACGGGGACAATGAGCAGTTCTTC. This translates into CASSLGPYGDNEQFF.

This chain links TRBV28 with TRBJ1-5; 7 bases are shared with TRBD1. Germline-derived CDR1 and CDR2 are MDHEN and SYDVKM. The V and J ends lost 5 bases and 5 bases, in that order; junction bases with no gene match: 6. The length of the CDR3 is 14 residues. The DNA for the CDR3 is TGTGCCAGCAGTCCGCTCAGGGGGTATCAGCCCCAGCATTTT. This encodes CASSPLRGYQPQHF.

The chain uses TRBV5-4 and TRBJ2-5, with D possibly TRBD1 on 5 matching bases. Germline lookup yields CDR1 SGHNT and CDR2 YYREEE (reference sequence). This CDR3 is 14 amino acids long. V lost 5 bases to trimming and J lost 2 bases, with 13 bases between them. In DNA, the CDR3 is TGTGCCAGCAGTCCCCCCCAGGGACAAGAGACCCAGTACTTC. Translating gives CASSPPQGQETQYF.

This clone was seen just once. The chain has TRBV30 and TRBJ1-1, with TRBD1 identical over 9 bases. V lost 3 bases to trimming and J lost 5 bases; unmatched junction nucleotides: 7. This CDR3 comprises 14 residues. Germline V gives CDR1 GTSNPN, CDR2 SVGIG (reference sequence). CDR3 region: CAWRGDREGTEAFF. The CDR3 DNA reads as TGTGCCTGGAGGGGGGACAGGGAAGGGACTGAAGCTTTCTTT.

The V gene is TRBV7-2, the J gene TRBJ1-1, with 7 bases lining up with TRBD1. The J segment lost 0 bases and the V segment lost 5 bases, leaving 3 bases of the junction unmatched. Germline CDR1 and CDR2: SGHTA and FQGNSA. CDR3 length: 14 amino acids. CDR3 DNA sequence: TGTGCCAGCAGCCGGGGACAGTTGAACACTGAAGCTTTCTTT. The encoded protein is CASSRGQLNTEAFF. Complete variable domain (other parts from reference TRBV7-2 and TRBJ1-1): GAGVSQSPSNKVTEKGKDVELRCDPISGHTALYWYRQSLGQGLEFLIYFQGNSAPDKSGLPSDRFSAERTGGSVSTLTIQRTQQEDSAVYLCASSRGQLNTEAFFGQGTRLTVV.

This chain links TRBV5-5 with TRBJ1-2, with 7 bases lining up with TRBD1. The CDR3 spans 14 residues. CDR1 is SGHKS and CDR2 is YYEKEE in the germline V gene (reference sequence). V shed 4 bases, J shed 7 bases, and the junction held 10 bases outside the gene matches. The CDR3 reads CASSLSTGITGYTF. CDR3 nucleotide sequence: TGTGCCAGCAGCCTGTCGACAGGGATTACTGGCTACACCTTC.

J is TRBJ2-7 and V is TRBV27; 7 bases align to TRBD2. Germline values: CDR1 MNHEY, CDR2 SMNVEV (reference sequence). V trimming: 2 bases; J trimming: 4 bases; junction bases outside the gene matches: 8. This CDR3 has 15 amino acids. In nucleotides, the CDR3 is TGTGCCAGCAGTTTAAGTGGTGGACTAGGATACGAGCAGTACTTC. Encoded protein: CASSLSGGLGYEQYF.

The chain is built from TRBV27 and TRBJ2-1; 8 bases agree with TRBD2. This CDR3 is 18 amino acids long. The V gene end was trimmed by 4 bases and the J gene end by 3 bases; junction bases not matched to a gene: 14. CDR1 MNHEY and CDR2 SMNVEV come from the germline V gene (reference sequence). CDR3 sequence: CASSSLGGGLDGYNEQFF. In nucleotides, the CDR3 is TGTGCCAGCAGTTCCCTGGGCGGGGGGCTAGATGGCTACAATGAGCAGTTCTTC.

The rearrangement uses TRBV19 and TRBJ1-4; D ambiguous. There are 14 residues in the CDR3. V was clipped by 6 bases and J by 0 bases, with 8 bases between them. Germline loops: CDR1 LNHDA, CDR2 SQIVND (reference sequence). CDR3 sequence (DNA): TGTGCCAGTAGGGACTTTGCAACTAATGAAAAACTGTTTTTT. This translates into CASRDFATNEKLFF.

This chain links TRBV19 with TRBJ1-1; TRBD1 matches at 7 bases. The CDR3 has 13 residues. Trimming at V came to 9 bases and at J to 1 base, leaving 5 bases not matched to a gene. CDR1 LNHDA and CDR2 SQIVND come from the germline V gene (reference sequence). In DNA, the CDR3 is TGTGCCAGCTCGGACAGGAGGAACACTGAAGCTTTCTTT. This codes for CASSDRRNTEAFF.

The rearrangement joins TRBV28 to TRBJ2-2; D gene uncertain. With 3 bases removed from V and 5 bases from J, the gap between germline ends came to 4 bases. The germline V gene has CDR1 MDHEN and CDR2 SYDVKM. CDR3 length: 12 amino acids. For the CDR3, the DNA is TGTGCCAGCAGTTTTAGTACCGGGGAGCTGTTTTTT. It translates to CASSFSTGELFF.

The V gene is TRBV29-1, the J gene TRBJ1-3; possibly TRBD1 for D (5 bases). V shed 4 bases and J shed 0 bases, with 22 bases lying between them. This CDR3 comprises 18 residues. CDR1 is SQVTM, CDR2 ANQGSEA, per germline. The CDR3 sequence: CSVVAEGAERSSGNTIYF. The CDR3, as DNA: TGCAGCGTTGTGGCGGAAGGGGCCGAACGAAGCTCTGGAAACACCATATATTTT. The whole variable domain, remainder taken from reference TRBV29-1 and TRBJ1-3, is SAVISQKPSRDICQRGTSLTIQCQVDSQVTMMFWYRQQPGQSLTLIATANQGSEATYESGFVIDKFPISRPNLTFSTLTVSNMSPEDSSIYLCSVVAEGAERSSGNTIYFGEGSWLTVV.

For the CDR3, the DNA is TGTGCCAGCAGCTCAGGACTAGTTACCTACAATGAGCAGTTCTTC. Translation gives CASSSGLVTYNEQFF. The chain is built from TRBV5-8 and TRBJ2-1, with 7 bases matching TRBD2. V dropped 3 bases and J dropped 2; count of bases not matched to a gene: 5. The CDR3 covers 15 residues. Germline V gene lookup returns CDR1 SGHTS and CDR2 YDEGEE.

The rearrangement links TRBV10-3 to TRBJ2-7, with a possible D match to TRBD1 (5 bases). This CDR3 has 15 amino acids. The V gene lost 3 bases and the J gene lost 0 bases, with 12 bases spanning the gap. Germline loops: CDR1 ENHRY, CDR2 SYGVKD. This CDR3 is CAISERGLSSYEQYF. CDR3 bases: TGTGCCATCAGTGAAAGGGGCCTTAGCTCCTACGAGCAGTACTTC.

On this clone itself: The junction shows a germline mismatch at one end, possibly a read error. The chain uses TRBV6-5 and TRBJ2-5; the match to TRBD1 covers 7 bases. This CDR3 has 11 amino acids. In germline, CDR1 is MNHEY, CDR2 SVGAGI. The DNA of the CDR3 is TGCGTCACAGGGGAAACAGAGACCCAGTACTTC. This translates into CVTGETETQYF.

The V and J genes are TRBV5-1 and TRBJ1-1, with no clear D. Trimming shortened V by 5 bases and J by 1 base, and 9 bases separated the two germline ends. CDR3 length: 13 amino acids. Looked up from germline, CDR1 is SGHRS and CDR2 is YFSETQ. The CDR3 protein is CASSYAGNTEAFF. DNA for the CDR3: TGCGCCAGCAGTTACGCAGGGAACACTGAAGCTTTCTTT.

The rearrangement joins TRBV10-3 to TRBJ2-2; a weak D match, TRBD2 (5 bases). With 9 bases removed from V and 5 bases from J, the gap between germline ends came to 34 bases. The CDR3 covers 20 residues. CDR1 ENHRY and CDR2 SYGVKD come from the germline V gene. Here the CDR3 reads CAISPPPLRRVPEGTGELFF. For the CDR3, the DNA is TGTGCCATTTCGCCACCCCCCCTACGCCGGGTCCCCGAGGGTACCGGGGAGCTGTTTTTT.

The chain carries TRBV7-9 and TRBJ2-1; 10 nucleotides agree with TRBD1. V trimming: 3 bases; J trimming: 5 bases; junction bases outside the gene matches: 4. The CDR3 runs 15 residues. CDR1 SEHNR and CDR2 FQNEAQ come from the germline V gene (reference sequence). CDR3 region: CASSFPGQGHNEQFF. As DNA, the CDR3 is TGTGCCAGCAGCTTCCCGGGACAGGGGCACAATGAGCAGTTCTTC. The full variable domain, its missing parts supplied by reference TRBV7-9 and TRBJ2-1, is DTGVSQNPRHKITKRGQNVTFRCDPISEHNRLYWYRQTLGQGPEFLTYFQNEAQLEKSRLLSDRFSAERPKGSFSTLEIQRTEQGDSAMYLCASSFPGQGHNEQFFGPGTRLTVL.

The J gene is TRBJ1-2, the V gene TRBV29-1, with 8 bases matching TRBD1. The V gene end was trimmed by 6 bases and the J gene end by 3 bases; junction bases not matched to a gene: 6. Looked up from germline, CDR1 is SQVTM and CDR2 is ANQGSEA. The CDR3 runs to 13 residues. CDR3 nucleotides: TGCAGCGTCGCCTTGGGACAGGACTATGGCTACACCTTC. Its translation: CSVALGQDYGYTF.